This T cell receptor (beta chain) derives from a study of shared clonotypes between healthy human individuals. In the naive CD8 group, cells lacked CD45RO and were positively selected for CCR7, so terminally differentiated effector memory CD45RA+ cells were left out. This CDR3 contains 16 residues. In germline, CDR1 is MGHRA, CDR2 YSYEKL. V was trimmed by 5 bases and J by 2 bases, leaving 19 bases between them. Sequenced by immunoSEQ multiplex PCR; TCRdb stores in-frame clones only, minus some. The table has some 2 million clones, about 95% seen once. This sequence originates from a man aged 18 to 29 in good health. The genes are TRBV4-1 and TRBJ2-7, with D perhaps assigned TRBD1 or TRBD2 (5 bases each). Sequenced material: naive CD8+ T cells sorted from blood. The DNA of the CDR3 is TGCGCCAGCAGCTACATAGCCGGGACGGAACCCTACGAGCAGTACTTC. Encoded protein: CASSYIAGTEPYEQYF.